This T cell receptor (beta chain) was identified during a study of shared clonotypes between healthy human individuals (dated by TCRdb to about 2020). Regarding the complete study: The cohort comprised a couple of women and three men aged 18 to 49 years. For each donor, CD4 naive and CD4 memory were each run on three plates, CD8 naive on two plates, and CD8 memory on one plate. Blood TCR repertoires of a handful of healthy adults were deeply sequenced to estimate repertoire size and the extent of clonotype sharing between individuals. Different laboratories and diverse techniques were used to prepare libraries and sequence TCR repertoires, to increase sequencing depth and limit assay-specific biases. Per donor, leukapheresis produced somewhere between about 0.85 and 9.5 billion PBMCs. Findings and caveats that apply to the study as a whole: When a few donors were compared, the shared fraction of clonotypes was 5% to 6.5% for naive CD4, 3.5% to 4% for naive CD8, 2.3% for memory CD4, and roughly 0.4% for memory CD8. Based on pairwise subsampling, the degree of clonotype sharing among donors was expected to be affected by sequencing depth. Only blood was sampled, and tissue TCR repertoires likely differ from those in blood. Compared with non-shared clonotypes, the clonotypes found in all four sorted-subset donors had higher generation probabilities. Incomplete sequencing was indicated by rarefaction of sorted-subset datasets, despite the large sequencing depth. Naive subsets generally had larger estimated clonotype richness than memory subsets did. The genetic and exposure-history diversity represented was limited by the small number of donors.

CDR1 and CDR2 are read off the germline V gene as MDHEN and SYDVKM. Including the terminal cysteine and phenylalanine, the CDR3 comprises 16 residues. Left in the record is the CDR3 DNA by itself, 48 bases read in frame from the first base. V is clipped by 3 bases and J by 0 bases, and the sequence between their germline boundaries is 11 bases long. This clone was seen a single time. What antigen it recognizes has not been identified. No much larger clone is present one base from it, and per-base qualities are unavailable. Donors were healthy HIV-negative adults with no recently reported acute infections or vaccinations. Every donor was a Caucasian adult residing in Nashville, Tennessee, USA. CD4+ T cells were enriched by magnetic negative selection; naive cells were then positively selected on CD45RA, and the negative fraction formed the memory subset. Blood was obtained by leukapheresis, after which PBMCs were separated by Ficoll-Histopaque density gradient centrifugation and cryopreserved in liquid nitrogen vapor phase. Analytical flow cytometry was used to check the purity and quantity of every magnetically sorted T cell population. Genomic DNA was isolated from every sorted fraction and measured by UV absorbance on a Nanodrop 2000c.

TCR CDR3 regions were amplified from genomic DNA by multiplex PCR using the deep immunoSEQ assay. Genomic DNA extracted from each cell subset was distributed evenly over all wells of several immunoSEQ 96-well plates, and each plate served as one replicate. For sorted subsets, each replicate PCR was loaded with approximately 0.2 ug genomic DNA, equivalent to some 31,000 T cell genomes. Purified libraries were measured with a Qubit 3.0 fluorometer, size-checked on a Bioanalyzer 2100, and measured again with the KAPA Library Quantification kit. Every immunoSEQ 96-well plate was sequenced on a separate single-read 150-cycle Illumina NextSeq 550 flow cell. The original pipeline was this. Because the immunoSEQ output included only junctional sequences and no quality scores, the filtering could not be the same as the filtering used for full-length reads. To assign V/J genes and CDR3, sequences were annotated using PyIR, a Python wrapper for IgBLAST v1.9, with IMGT germline references. Reads were filtered out if the reads had weak V/J assignments (E-value above 1e-6), no CDR3, stop codons, out-of-frame junctions, or ambiguous translated residues. V3J clonotypes were defined as sequences sharing an identical inferred V gene, J gene, and CDR3 amino acid sequence. To compute the percentage overlap between repertoires, the number of shared unique clonotypes was divided by the size of the smaller repertoire. Repertoire richness was assessed with RTK rarefaction, the Chao1 estimator, and Recon v2.1 estimates of unobserved clonotypes. Generation probabilities for all TCRbeta clonotypes obtained by the gDNA method from a handful of donors were computed using OLGA. What TCRdb holds here is the immuneACCESS table cut down to in-frame rearrangements. Part of the clones is not present; checked against another copy, under half of the missing clones reflect an unresolved V gene, and the others are unexplained. D and trimming were read from the DNA, whereas the V and J calls and clone size are those reported in that table. The sample has roughly 520,000 clones on record, 90% to 97% of them singletons. The ten largest account for about 0.059% of the sample.

The chain is encoded by TRBV28 joined to TRBJ1-4, with the D segment identity uncertain. The source of this sequence is a woman aged 25 to 39 in good health. The sample consisted of naive CD4+ T cells sorted from blood. Interpreted using the paper, the cell subset or site label stands for: CD45RA+ positively selected. The DNA reads TGTGCCAGCAGTTTGGGAATAGCCCCAACTAATGAAAAACTGTTTTTT. This codes for CASSLGIAPTNEKLFF.